This is a list of T cell receptor beta chains from one sample in a study of blood T cell repertoires in COVID-19. TCRdb's table, derived via immunoSEQ multiplex PCR, lists solely in-frame clones and lacks some. The sample comprises under 150,000 clones, 80% of which are singletons, and approximately 5% rests with the top ten. The sample was peripheral blood. These receptors were collected from a woman aged 45-60 years with acute or convalescent COVID-19. The CDR3 runs from the conserved cysteine through the conserved F or W. Fields, in order: V gene, J gene, clone size, D gene, CDR3 DNA, CDR3 protein. A D gene is named only where the DNA matches it firmly. Rows may omit the clone size; those that give it use once, few, many or a size class.

>TRBV10-3|TRBJ2-5|-|TRBD1
TGTGCCACCGGACAGGGTGTGGAGACCCAGTACTTC
CATGQGVETQYF
>TRBV5-1|TRBJ2-7|-|TRBD2
TGCGCCAGCAGCTTAGGACTAGCGGGGGACCTTCCCTACGAGCAGTACTTC
CASSLGLAGDLPYEQYF
>TRBV25-1|TRBJ1-2|once|-
TGTGCCAGCAGTAACAGGGAGAACTATGGCTACACCTTC
CASSNRENYGYTF
>TRBV2|TRBJ2-3|-|TRBD2
TGTGCCAGCAGTTCCAGCGGGGGATCCCTTAGCACAGATACGCAGTATTTT
CASSSSGGSLSTDTQYF
>TRBV7-9|TRBJ2-1|-|TRBD1
TGTGCCAGCAGCTCCCGGAGGTCAGGACAGGGGTTAAGCAATGAGCAGTTCTTC
CASSSRRSGQGLSNEQFF
>TRBV2|TRBJ1-6|-|-
TGTGCCAGCAGTGAATCGGGGGTCCCTAATGATTCACCCCTCCACTTT
CASSESGVPNDSPLHF
>TRBV5-5|TRBJ2-7|-|-
TGTGCCAGCAGCTTGATTGCGGGACAGTCAAGTTGGGGCTACGAGCAGTACTTC
CASSLIAGQSSWGYEQYF
>TRBV19|TRBJ1-4|-|-
TGTGCCAGTAGTTCCCATCCTAGGGGTGGTGAAAAACTGTTTTTT
CASSSHPRGGEKLFF
>TRBV3-1/TRBV3-2|TRBJ2-1|-|TRBD2
TGTGCCAGCAGCCACCGTGGCGGGGGAGGAGATGAGCAGTTCTTC
CASSHRGGGGDEQFF
>TRBV27|TRBJ1-5|-|-
TGTGCCAGCAGTTTGCAGGACAATCAGCCCCAGCATTTT
CASSLQDNQPQHF
>TRBV6-2/TRBV6-3|TRBJ1-5|-|TRBD1
TGTGCCAGCAGTCCGACAGGGACCGGACAGCCCCAGCATTTT
CASSPTGTGQPQHF
>TRBV3-1/TRBV3-2|TRBJ1-1|-|TRBD1
TGTGCCAGCAGCCAGGGACAGGGGATTGGCACTGAAGCTTTCTTT
CASSQGQGIGTEAFF
>TRBV4-2|TRBJ1-3|-|-
TGTGCCAGCAGCCAAGACCCAGGGTCAGGAAACACCATATATTTT
CASSQDPGSGNTIYF
>TRBV3-1/TRBV3-2|TRBJ2-4|-|TRBD2
TGTGCCAGCAGTGTACTAGCGGGGGGGTTTAACATTCAGTACTTC
CASSVLAGGFNIQYF
>TRBV7-2|TRBJ2-7|-|-
TGTGCCAGCAGCACCAGACTTAGCTCCTACGAGCAGTACTTC
CASSTRLSSYEQYF
>TRBV6-2/TRBV6-3|TRBJ1-2|-|-
TGTGCCAGCAGTTACTCGGAAGGGGAGGCCTATGGCTACACCTTC
CASSYSEGEAYGYTF
>TRBV19|TRBJ1-4|-|-
TGTGCCAGTAGTCAGGACAACGCAAAACTGTTTTTT
CASSQDNAKLFF
>TRBV7-2|TRBJ2-2|-|TRBD2
TGTGCCAGCAGCTTACTAGCGGGGGGGCTCACCGGGGAGCTGTTTTTT
CASSLLAGGLTGELFF
>TRBV18|TRBJ1-2|-|-
TGTGCCAGCTCACCCTCAGGGGAGTATGGCTACACCTTC
CASSPSGEYGYTF
>TRBV18|TRBJ2-5|few|TRBD2
TGTGCCAGCTCGGGAGGGCAAGAGACCCAGTACTTC
CASSGGQETQYF
>TRBV19|TRBJ1-4|-|-
TGTGCCAGTAGTATTAGGGTCTCGGGGGAAAAACTGTTTTTT
CASSIRVSGEKLFF
>TRBV20-1|TRBJ2-5|-|TRBD1
TGCAGTGCTAGTAACAGGGGGCCACCGAGGGAGACCCAGTACTTC
CSASNRGPPRETQYF
>TRBV3-1/TRBV3-2|TRBJ1-4|-|-
TGTGCCAGCAGCCAATCAGGTGGCGGGGAAAAACTGTTTTTT
CASSQSGGGEKLFF
>TRBV3-1/TRBV3-2|TRBJ1-5|-|TRBD1
TGTGCCAGCAGCCAAGGGGGACAGGAGAATCAGCCCCAGCATTTT
CASSQGGQENQPQHF
>TRBV7-9|TRBJ2-1|-|TRBD2
TGTGCCAGCAGCTCCGGGACTAGCCTCGATGAGCAGTTCTTC
CASSSGTSLDEQFF
>TRBV24-1|TRBJ1-3|few|TRBD1
TGTGCCACCAGTGATCTGGACAGGGTACATGCTGGAAACACCATATATTTT
CATSDLDRVHAGNTIYF
>TRBV7-2|TRBJ2-3|-|-
TGTGCCAGCAGTTTCCAGGGTTCAGATACGCAGTATTTT
CASSFQGSDTQYF
>TRBV5-6|TRBJ2-7|medium-sized|TRBD1
TGTGCCAGTAATCCGGGGACAGAGAGAGGAGAGCAGTACTTC
CASNPGTERGEQYF
>TRBV14|TRBJ1-5|-|-
TGTGCCAGCGCCCGGTGGACTCAGGCTAATCAGCCCCAGCATTTT
CASARWTQANQPQHF
>TRBV7-2|TRBJ1-5|few|-
TGTGCCAGCAGCCCGTACAATCAGCCCCAGCATTTT
CASSPYNQPQHF
>TRBV6-5|TRBJ1-2|-|-
TGTGCCAGCTCGAAAGGGGGAGCAGTGAGGGGCTACACCTTC
CASSKGGAVRGYTF
>TRBV5-1|TRBJ1-2|few|-
TGCGCCAGCAGCTTGGACAGGGTCTATGGCTACACCTTC
CASSLDRVYGYTF
>TRBV5-5|TRBJ1-5|-|-
TGTGCCAGCAGCCTCCTAGTTGATCAGCCCCAGCATTTT
CASSLLVDQPQHF
>TRBV19|TRBJ2-7|many|TRBD2
TGTGCCAGTAGTATGACTAGCGGAACCTACGAGCAGTACTTC
CASSMTSGTYEQYF
>TRBV7-2|TRBJ1-5|-|TRBD1
TGTGCCAGCGCCCGGGACAGCCTAGGAGGTCAGCCCCAGCATTTT
CASARDSLGGQPQHF
>TRBV5-1|TRBJ2-3|-|TRBD2
TGCGCCAGCAGCCCCGGGGGACTAGCGGGGACCGATACGCAGTATTTT
CASSPGGLAGTDTQYF
>TRBV30|TRBJ1-2|few|-
TGTGCCTGGAGTAGTCGGGGTTACTATGGCTACACCTTC
CAWSSRGYYGYTF
>TRBV6-5|TRBJ1-5|-|TRBD1
TGTGCCAGCAGAGGACAGGGAAATCAGCCCCAGCATTTT
CASRGQGNQPQHF
>TRBV29-1|TRBJ2-7|few|TRBD1
TGCAGCGGGGGGACCGGGACAGGGAACGAGCAGTACTTC
CSGGTGTGNEQYF
>TRBV5-1|TRBJ2-1|-|TRBD2
TGCGCCAGTAGAAGCGGGGGGAGCTCCTACAATGAGCAGTTCTTC
CASRSGGSSYNEQFF
>TRBV2|TRBJ2-2|-|-
TGTGCCAGCAGTGAGTCACAGATAACAATTGGGGAGCTGTTTTTT
CASSESQITIGELFF
>TRBV5-4|TRBJ2-1|-|TRBD2
TGTGCCAGCAGCTTGGGGGGACTATCCTCCTACAATGAGCAGTTCTTC
CASSLGGLSSYNEQFF
>TRBV29-1|TRBJ1-1|-|-
TGCAGCGTTGTTGTCGGGGGGAACACTGAAGCTTTCTTT
CSVVVGGNTEAFF
>TRBV6-2/TRBV6-3|TRBJ1-5|-|TRBD1
TGTGCCAGCAGCCTACAGGGGCAGCCCCAGCATTTT
CASSLQGQPQHF
>TRBV6-6|TRBJ1-2|-|-
TGTGCCAGCGTGGGGGGAGGTACTGGCTATGGCTACACCTTC
CASVGGGTGYGYTF
>TRBV14|TRBJ2-3|-|TRBD2
TGTGCCAGCAGCCCCTTAGCGGGGGGGGAAGCAGATACGCAGTATTTT
CASSPLAGGEADTQYF
>TRBV5-5|TRBJ2-1|-|TRBD2
TGTGCCAGCAGCTCTTCCGGGGGGGCCAGGAATGAGCAGTTCTTC
CASSSSGGARNEQFF
>TRBV2|TRBJ2-3|-|-
TGTGCCAGCAGTCTTGACAGGGATACGCAGTATTTT
CASSLDRDTQYF
>TRBV7-2|TRBJ1-2|-|-
TGTGCCAGCAGCTTAGTGAGACAGGCGGAGTATGGCTACACCTTC
CASSLVRQAEYGYTF
>TRBV6-5|TRBJ2-7|-|-
TGTGCCAGCAGATTCAGTGGCGGCTACGAGCAGTACTTC
CASRFSGGYEQYF
>TRBV29-1|TRBJ2-3|-|-
TGCAGCGGGGGAGGCTGGAGGGGAGATACGCAGTATTTT
CSGGGWRGDTQYF
>TRBV2|TRBJ1-1|few|-
TGTGCCAGCAGGAGTACTAGTATGAACACTGAAGCTTTCTTT
CASRSTSMNTEAFF
>TRBV28|TRBJ1-1|once|-
TGTGCCAGCAATCTGATTCGGGGGGGGACTGAAGCTTTCTTT
CASNLIRGGTEAFF
>TRBV25-1|TRBJ1-2|-|-
TGTGCCAGTTGGGGCAGTAACTATGGCTACACCTTC
CASWGSNYGYTF
>TRBV28|TRBJ2-7|-|TRBD2
TGTGCCAGCAGGGCACGGGAGGGTAGCGAGCAGTACTTC
CASRAREGSEQYF